Listed here are 12 T cell receptor beta chains from one sample, sequenced in a study of T cells in Graves' hyperthyroidism and ophthalmopathy. RNA transcripts were the template for amplifying TCR beta CDR3 regions. During a first-round RT-PCR of the TCR CDR3, the HTBI primer set was used. TCRdb independently ran MiXCR on the multiplex PCR reads; one entry per CDR3 protein. The data hold nearly 750,000 distinct CDR3 sequences, with over 35% observed a single time. The sample consisted of blood. These TCRs come from a woman in her thirties or forties with Graves' hyperthyroidism.

This clonotype has a count of ten or more. The CDR3 here is CASTPQGRTEAFF. CDR3 sequence (DNA): TGTGCCAGCACACCACAGGGACGGACTGAAGCTTTCTTT. The chain uses TRBV6-5 and TRBJ1-1, with D possibly being TRBD1 (6 bases). V dropped 7 bases and J dropped 5 bases, with 14 bases sitting between them. CDR3 size: 13 residues. Germline loops: CDR1 MNHEY, CDR2 SVGAGI.

CDR3 coding DNA: TGTGCCGGCCAAATGGGGACCACAGATACGCAGTATTTT. Residues: CAGQMGTTDTQYF. V and J are TRBV7-9 and TRBJ2-3, with D perhaps being TRBD1 or TRBD2 (5 bases each). V was cut by 11 bases and J by 2 bases, with 14 bases left in between. Germline CDR1 is SEHNR and CDR2 is FQNEAQ (reference sequence). The CDR3 is 13 residues long.

This clonotype was seen ten or more times. This chain joins TRBV29-1 and TRBJ2-7, with D possibly matching TRBD1 (6 bases). Between the trimmed V and J ends, which lost 7 bases and 1 base, there was a span of 11 bases. From germline, CDR1 is SQVTM and CDR2 ANQGSEA. This CDR3 has 12 residues. CDR3 region: CSGATGSYEQYF. CDR3 DNA: TGCAGCGGGGCTACAGGGTCCTACGAGCAGTACTTC.

As concerns this clonotype: The junction departs from the called germline gene at one end, perhaps through a read error. The chain recombines TRBV9 with TRBJ2-7; 7 bases match TRBD2. CDR1 SGDLS and CDR2 YYNGEE come from the germline V gene. This CDR3 contains 16 residues. Here the CDR3 reads CASSQVTGGSPYEQYF. CDR3 in DNA: TGCGCCAGCAGCCAAGTCACTGGCGGGAGTCCCTACGAGCAGTACTTC.

For this clonotype: Relative to the germline gene, one junction end is altered; a read error may explain this. This chain uses TRBV4-1 with TRBJ2-3; D possibly corresponds to TRBD2 (5 bases). Germline V CDR1 and CDR2: MGHRA, YSYEKL. The CDR3 runs to 14 residues. The chain's CDR3 is CASSQEGEADTQYF. The CDR3 nucleotides read TGCGCCAGCAGTCAAGAGGGTGAGGCAGATACGCAGTATTTT.

The chain combines TRBV9 with TRBJ1-3; TRBD1 agrees at 9 bases. Germline CDR1 reads SGDLS; CDR2 reads YYNGEE. V trimming: 4 bases; J trimming: 3 bases; junction bases outside the gene matches: 5. There are 15 residues in the CDR3. The CDR3 nucleotides read TGTGCCAGCAGCTTCGGGACAGGGATTGGAAACACCATATATTTT. It encodes CASSFGTGIGNTIYF.

This clonotype was detected many times. V gene TRBV12-3 or TRBV12-4 combines with J gene TRBJ1-4; 7 positions match TRBD1. The CDR3 extends over 16 amino acids. The junction had 12 bases not matched to a gene; V was cut back by 6 bases and J by 5 bases. This CDR3 is CASRSLQGSENEKLFF. For the CDR3, the DNA is TGTGCCAGCAGATCACTACAGGGGAGTGAGAATGAAAAACTGTTTTTT.

Turning to this clonotype: Just one base apart from a much larger clone, this may be a read error. The chain combines TRBV7-8 with TRBJ1-1, with D unresolved. Trimming removed 4 bases at V and 1 base at J, with 13 bases between. The CDR3 is 15 residues long. Germline loops: CDR1 SGHVS, CDR2 FQNEAQ. CDR3 coding DNA: TGTGCCAGCAGCTCAGGTCCCTGGCGGAACACTGAAGCTTTCTTT. Its protein product is CASSSGPWRNTEAFF.

This clonotype was seen more than once but under ten times. The J gene is TRBJ1-1, the V gene TRBV20-1; no definite D call. Per the germline V gene, CDR1 is DFQATT and CDR2 is SNEGSKA (reference sequence). CDR3 length: 13 amino acids. The V end lost 1 base, the J end lost 0 bases, and 6 bases lay between the germline ends. CDR3 nucleotide sequence: TGCAGTGCTAGAGCAACCATGAACACTGAAGCTTTCTTT. It yields the protein CSARATMNTEAFF.

The chain combines TRBV19 with TRBJ2-7; the D gene is possibly TRBD1 (6 bases). Trimming took off 5 bases at V and 2 bases at J, with 13 bases between the two ends. The germline V gene has CDR1 LNHDA and CDR2 SQIVND (reference sequence). There are 14 residues in the CDR3. This CDR3 reads CASSGLQGAYEQYF. DNA of the CDR3: TGTGCCAGTAGTGGATTACAGGGAGCCTACGAGCAGTACTTC. Filled out from reference TRBV19 and TRBJ2-7, the complete variable domain reads DGGITQSPKYLFRKEGQNVTLSCEQNLNHDAMYWYRQDPGQGLRLIYYSQIVNDFQKGDIAEGYSVSREKKESFPLTVTSAQKNPTAFYLCASSGLQGAYEQYFGPGTRLTVT.

This clonotype was picked up many times. V is TRBV2 and J is TRBJ1-2; perhaps TRBD1 as D (5 bases). Germline V gene data show CDR1 as SNHLY and CDR2 as FYNNEI. The CDR3 runs to 13 residues. V was pared by 5 bases and J by 8 bases, with 15 bases between. CDR3 protein: CASSPGGIGGYTF. CDR3 nucleotide sequence: TGTGCCAGCAGTCCCGGGGGTATTGGGGGCTACACCTTC.

In this sample, this clonotype turned up a few times. The rearrangement uses TRBV25-1 and TRBJ2-2; TRBD1 might be the D (6 bases). Trimming pared 10 bases from V and 3 bases from J, leaving 15 bases between. CDR1 is MGHDK and CDR2 is SYGVNS in the germline V gene. There are 14 residues in the CDR3. CDR3 residues: CATQGRLYTGELFF. CDR3 bases: TGTGCCACACAGGGACGGCTTTACACCGGGGAGCTGTTTTTT.